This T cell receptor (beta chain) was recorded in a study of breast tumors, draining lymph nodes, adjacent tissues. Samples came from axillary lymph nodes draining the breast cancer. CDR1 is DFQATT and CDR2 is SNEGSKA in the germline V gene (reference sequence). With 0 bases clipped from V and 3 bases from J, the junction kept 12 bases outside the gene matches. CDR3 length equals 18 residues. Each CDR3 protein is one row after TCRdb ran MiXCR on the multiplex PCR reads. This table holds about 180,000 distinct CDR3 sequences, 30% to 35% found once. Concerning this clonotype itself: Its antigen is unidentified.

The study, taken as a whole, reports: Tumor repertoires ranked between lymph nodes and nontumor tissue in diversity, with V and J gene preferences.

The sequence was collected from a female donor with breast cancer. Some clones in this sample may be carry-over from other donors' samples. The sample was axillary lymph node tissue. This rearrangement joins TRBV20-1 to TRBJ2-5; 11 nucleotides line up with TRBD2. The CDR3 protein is CSARDRSSGGFPEETQYF. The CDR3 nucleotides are TGCAGTGCTAGAGATCGCTCTAGCGGGGGGTTCCCTGAAGAGACCCAGTACTTC.